The 28 T cell receptor beta chains presented below share a single source sample, sequenced in a study of shared T cell receptors in the human thymus. The method was immunoSEQ multiplex PCR; TCRdb's version includes in-frame clones alone and lacks a portion of them. The sample includes about 660,000 clones, 80% to 90% of them seen just once. A further study also used this sample, focusing on human thymus T cells.

Sequences were obtained from thymocytes. The receptors were gathered from a boy under two years old with a congenital heart defect.

The chain is built from TRBV6-6 and TRBJ1-4; TRBD1 matches at 8 bases. V shed 5 bases, J shed 5 bases, and the junction held 7 bases outside the gene matches. CDR1 is MNHNY, CDR2 SVGAGI, per germline (reference sequence). The CDR3 contains 15 residues. The CDR3 sequence: CASSLPGGRNEKLFF. CDR3 bases: TGTGCCAGCAGTCTCCCAGGGGGCCGGAATGAAAAACTGTTTTTT.

The V and J genes are TRBV4-3 and TRBJ2-7, with D possibly matching TRBD1 (6 bases). Trimming cost V 7 bases and J 2 bases, with 18 bases left between them. CDR1 and CDR2 (germline): LGHNA, YSLEER. The CDR3 runs 15 residues. CDR3: CASIVSDRMTYEQYF. The CDR3 bases are TGCGCCAGCATAGTTAGTGACAGGATGACCTACGAGCAGTACTTC.

The chain employs TRBV5-1 and TRBJ2-1; 8 nucleotides agree with TRBD2. V dropped 7 bases and J dropped 0; count of bases not matched to a gene: 9. Germline lookup yields CDR1 SGHRS and CDR2 YFSETQ. This CDR3 is built from 16 residues. The CDR3 region is CASRTSGLSSYNEQFF. CDR3 DNA sequence: TGCGCCAGCCGTACTAGCGGTCTTAGCTCCTACAATGAGCAGTTCTTC.

This sequence joins TRBV6-5 and TRBJ2-5; possibly TRBD1 for D (5 bases). Germline CDR1 is MNHEY and CDR2 is SVGAGI. V shed 2 bases and J shed 5 bases, with 9 bases lying between them. The CDR3 runs 13 residues. The CDR3 nucleotides read TGTGCCAGCAGTTACGACAGCTCGGAGACCCAGTACTTC. As protein: CASSYDSSETQYF.

In DNA, the CDR3 is TGTGCCAGCAGTTCCGGGACTAGCGGGAGGGATGAGACCCAGTACTTC. This codes for CASSSGTSGRDETQYF. V is TRBV2 and J is TRBJ2-5, with TRBD2 matching 16 bases. Trimming took 5 bases from V and 5 from J; bases not matched to a gene: 5. Germline V gives CDR1 SNHLY, CDR2 FYNNEI. The CDR3 totals 16 residues.

This chain uses TRBV27 with TRBJ1-5; a weak D match, TRBD1 (6 bases). Trimming removed 6 bases at V and 6 bases at J, with 24 bases between. This CDR3 has 17 amino acids. Germline loops: CDR1 MNHEY, CDR2 SMNVEV (reference sequence). CDR3 in amino acids: CASSPPPDSGKGQPQHF. Here the CDR3 DNA reads TGTGCCAGCAGCCCCCCTCCGGACAGTGGGAAGGGTCAGCCCCAGCATTTT.

V gene TRBV9 combines with J gene TRBJ2-5; TRBD2 agrees at 16 bases. The CDR3 runs to 18 residues. Trimming took 7 bases from V and 4 from J; bases not matched to a gene: 13. Per the germline V gene, CDR1 is SGDLS and CDR2 is YYNGEE. CDR3: CASGDSGLAGGAGETQYF. In DNA, the CDR3 is TGTGCCAGCGGAGATTCGGGACTAGCGGGGGGGGCAGGAGAGACCCAGTACTTC.

The chain links TRBV19 to TRBJ2-7; D ambiguous. The CDR3 totals 14 residues. The V gene's germline CDR1 is LNHDA and CDR2 SQIVND (reference sequence). The V gene lost 3 bases and the J gene lost 3 bases, with 12 bases spanning the gap. This CDR3 reads CASSIDGFGYEQYF. DNA of the CDR3: TGTGCCAGTAGTATTGACGGGTTCGGCTACGAGCAGTACTTC.

The chain recombines TRBV19 with TRBJ2-7, with TRBD2 identical over 9 bases. V lost 8 bases to trimming and J lost 2 bases; unmatched junction nucleotides: 10. Germline CDR1 LNHDA, CDR2 SQIVND (reference sequence). The CDR3 length is 15 residues. The CDR3 DNA follows: TGTGCCAGTTCATCCGCGGGAGGGCCCCCCTACGAGCAGTACTTC. It specifies CASSSAGGPPYEQYF.

This chain uses TRBV29-1 with TRBJ1-2, with D hard to call. V was trimmed by 2 bases and J by 8 bases, leaving 6 bases between them. The CDR3 has 10 amino acids. The germline CDR1 and CDR2 sequences are SQVTM and ANQGSEA. The CDR3 DNA follows: TGCAGCGTTGAACGGTACGGCTACACCTTC. Translating it yields CSVERYGYTF.

V is TRBV10-1 and J is TRBJ2-7, with 10 bases aligning to TRBD1. V gave up 6 bases and J gave up 3 bases; unmatched junction bases: 8. CDR1 and CDR2 from the germline V gene are WNHNN and SYGVQD (reference sequence). The CDR3 runs 15 residues. The CDR3 DNA reads as TGCGCCAGCAGCGGAGACAGGGGGCCAGGCTACGAGCAGTACTTC. Protein product: CASSGDRGPGYEQYF.

The rearrangement links TRBV4-1 to TRBJ2-1, with 8 bases identical to TRBD2. This CDR3 is 17 amino acids long. Unmatched junction bases numbered 7, after V lost 0 bases and J lost 3 bases. Germline-derived CDR1 and CDR2 are MGHRA and YSYEKL. The CDR3 sequence: CASSQEAGGRDYNEQFF. CDR3 coding DNA: TGCGCCAGCAGCCAAGAGGCGGGGGGCCGGGACTACAATGAGCAGTTCTTC.

This clone was counted a few times. The chain recombines TRBV19 with TRBJ1-2; 7 bases are a match to TRBD1. The V and J ends lost 4 bases and 0 bases, in that order; junction bases with no gene match: 8. The CDR3 has 16 residues. Germline values: CDR1 LNHDA, CDR2 SQIVND (reference sequence). The CDR3, as DNA: TGTGCCAGTAGTACGGCCGACAGGGACGCTAACTATGGCTACACCTTC. As protein: CASSTADRDANYGYTF.

The chain links TRBV28 to TRBJ2-3; weak D call: TRBD1 (6 bases). Germline V gene data show CDR1 as MDHEN and CDR2 as SYDVKM. V was pared by 6 bases and J by 10 bases, with 14 bases between. CDR3 length: 12 residues. In DNA form, the CDR3 reads TGTGCCAGCAGCATCTCAGGGGCCCCGCAGTATTTT. Amino acids: CASSISGAPQYF. The whole variable domain, filled in from reference TRBV28 and TRBJ2-3, reads DVKVTQSSRYLVKRTGEKVFLECVQDMDHENMFWYRQDPGLGLRLIYFSYDVKMKEKGDIPEGYSVSREKKERFSLILESASTNQTSMYLCASSISGAPQYFGPGTRLTVL.

This chain connects TRBV25-1 to TRBJ2-5, with 9 bases that match TRBD1. The CDR3 has 18 amino acids. J was trimmed by 3 bases and V by 0 bases; bases with no gene match: 11. CDR1 is MGHDK, CDR2 SYGVNS, per germline. The CDR3 nucleotides are TGTGCCAGCAGTGAATATTTGGGACAGGGTCTAGAGAAAGAGACCCAGTACTTC. It codes for CASSEYLGQGLEKETQYF. The entire variable domain, with the rest obtained from reference TRBV25-1 and TRBJ2-5, is as follows: EADIYQTPRYLVIGTGKKITLECSQTMGHDKMYWYQQDPGMELHLIHYSYGVNSTEKGDLSSESTVSRIRTEHFPLTLESARPSHTSQYLCASSEYLGQGLEKETQYFGPGTRLLVL.

This chain links TRBV6-5 with TRBJ1-1, with TRBD1 matching over 7 bases. CDR3 length: 15 residues. Trimming cost V 5 bases and J 1 base; bases outside gene matches: 7. The germline CDR1 and CDR2 sequences are MNHEY and SVGAGI. This chain's CDR3 is CASSPSRTGNTEAFF. The DNA of the CDR3 is TGTGCCAGCAGTCCCTCCCGGACAGGGAACACTGAAGCTTTCTTT.

The genes are TRBV13 and TRBJ1-1; tentatively, D is TRBD1 (5 bases). The CDR3 is 16 residues long. Looked up from germline, CDR1 is PRHDT and CDR2 is FYEKMQ (reference sequence). Deletions cut 1 base from V and 1 base from J, with 13 bases between. The CDR3: CASSLVGGTENTEAFF. As DNA, the CDR3 is TGTGCCAGCAGCTTAGTTGGCGGGACGGAGAACACTGAAGCTTTCTTT.

The chain carries TRBV29-1 and TRBJ2-5; 8 bases agree with TRBD2. J gave up 4 bases and V 4 bases, and 5 bases lay outside the gene matches. CDR1 is SQVTM, CDR2 ANQGSEA, per germline. This CDR3 contains 13 residues. In DNA, the CDR3 is TGCAGCGTTGGGCGGGAGGCTGTAGAGACCCAGTACTTC. This codes for CSVGREAVETQYF.

The rearrangement uses TRBV2 and TRBJ2-5; 8 positions match TRBD2. CDR3 size: 14 residues. The V and J ends lost 5 bases and 5 bases, in that order; junction bases with no gene match: 7. In germline, CDR1 is SNHLY, CDR2 FYNNEI. The CDR3 loop is CASSPGLVKETQYF. CDR3 DNA: TGTGCCAGCAGTCCGGGACTAGTAAAGGAGACCCAGTACTTC.

The chain carries TRBV27 and TRBJ2-2; 7 bases agree with TRBD2. The ends lost 5 bases at V and 4 bases at J; junction bases unmatched: 4. From germline, CDR1 is MNHEY and CDR2 SMNVEV (reference sequence). The CDR3 has 14 amino acids. The CDR3 loop is CASSPGRGTGELFF. The DNA for the CDR3 is TGTGCCAGCAGTCCAGGGAGGGGCACCGGGGAGCTGTTTTTT.

The genes are TRBV10-1 and TRBJ2-7, with 7 bases identical to TRBD1. The CDR3 is 14 amino acids. The trim removed 2 bases at V and 2 bases at J, leaving 3 bases unmatched. CDR1 WNHNN and CDR2 SYGVQD come from the germline V gene (reference sequence). The CDR3 here is CASSEKGQPYEQYF. The CDR3 DNA reads TGCGCCAGCAGTGAGAAGGGACAGCCCTACGAGCAGTACTTC.

V gene TRBV2 combines with J gene TRBJ2-1, with 9 bases matching TRBD2. The germline CDR1 and CDR2 sequences are SNHLY and FYNNEI. Unmatched junction bases numbered 9, after V lost 6 bases and J lost 9 bases. The CDR3 has 14 residues. The CDR3 bases are TGTGCCAGCAGCGTAAATAGCGGGAGTGCTGAGCAGTTCTTC. Translating it yields CASSVNSGSAEQFF. Full variable domain (outside the CDR3, taken from reference TRBV2 and TRBJ2-1): EPEVTQTPSHQVTQMGQEVILRCVPISNHLYFYWYRQILGQKVEFLVSFYNNEISEKSEIFDDQFSVERPDGSNFTLKIRSTKLEDSAMYFCASSVNSGSAEQFFGPGTRLTVL.

V usage is TRBV2 and J usage is TRBJ2-5, with unresolved D. Germline values: CDR1 SNHLY, CDR2 FYNNEI. This CDR3 is built from 13 residues. The V gene lost 2 bases and the J gene lost 9 bases, with 13 bases spanning the gap. CDR3 sequence (DNA): TGTGCCAGCAGTGAATCCCCGCGTGCTGCCCAGTACTTC. Its translation is CASSESPRAAQYF.

Points on this clone: In the same sample, other DNA sequences code for this CDR3. The V and J genes are TRBV4-1 and TRBJ1-6; the D is unclear. The V end was cut by 1 base, the J end by 4 bases, with 14 bases between. The germline V gene encodes CDR1 MGHRA and CDR2 YSYEKL. The CDR3 covers 17 residues. The CDR3 DNA is TGCGCCAGCAGCCAAGTTCCCGCCCAGGTTTATAATTCACCCCTCCACTTT. It encodes CASSQVPAQVYNSPLHF.

The rearrangement uses TRBV28 and TRBJ2-3, with D tentatively TRBD2 (6 bases). V was cut by 1 base and J by 1 base, with 15 bases left in between. This CDR3 is 17 amino acids long. From germline, CDR1 is MDHEN and CDR2 SYDVKM. CDR3 region: CASSLYSVGRGTDTQYF. CDR3 DNA sequence: TGTGCCAGCAGTTTATATTCAGTCGGGAGAGGCACAGATACGCAGTATTTT.

The rearrangement joins TRBV11-2 to TRBJ2-1, with 9 positions matching TRBD2. Per germline, CDR1 SGHAT and CDR2 FQNNGV. This CDR3 comprises 15 residues. V shed 1 base, J shed 9 bases, and the junction held 7 bases outside the gene matches. CDR3 sequence reads: CASSLVSRGGSEQFF. CDR3 coding DNA: TGTGCCAGCAGCTTAGTTTCGCGGGGGGGCAGTGAGCAGTTCTTC.

This clone was recorded once. The chain uses TRBV4-3 and TRBJ2-2; 12 bases align to TRBD2. CDR3 size: 18 residues. V shed 2 bases and J 2 bases; nucleotides not matched to a gene: 6. Germline V lookup: CDR1 LGHNA, CDR2 YSLEER. Written as DNA, the CDR3 is TGCGCCAGCAGCCAACCCCTAGCGGGAGGGCCAAACACCGGGGAGCTGTTTTTT. Its protein product is CASSQPLAGGPNTGELFF.

This chain uses TRBV6-5 with TRBJ1-2; D is perhaps TRBD1 (6 bases). There are 12 residues in the CDR3. The germline V gene encodes CDR1 MNHEY and CDR2 SVGAGI. V lost 6 bases and J 9 bases, leaving 14 bases between the germline ends. The CDR3 nucleotides are TGTGCCAGCAGGGACACAGGGTTCAGCTACACCTTC. Its translation is CASRDTGFSYTF.